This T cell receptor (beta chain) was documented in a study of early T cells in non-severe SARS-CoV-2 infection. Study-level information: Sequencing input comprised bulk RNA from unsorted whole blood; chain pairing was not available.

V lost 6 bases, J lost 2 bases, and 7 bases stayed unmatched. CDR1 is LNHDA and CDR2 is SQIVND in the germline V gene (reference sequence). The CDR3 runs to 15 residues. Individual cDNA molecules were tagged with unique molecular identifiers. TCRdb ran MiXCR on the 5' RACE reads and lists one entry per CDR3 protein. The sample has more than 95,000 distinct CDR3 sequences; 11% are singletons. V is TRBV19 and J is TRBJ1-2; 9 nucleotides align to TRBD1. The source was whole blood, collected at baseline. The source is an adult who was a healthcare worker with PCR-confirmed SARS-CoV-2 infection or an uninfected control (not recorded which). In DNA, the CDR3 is TGTGCCAGTAGCAGCCAAGGACAGGGGAACTATGGCTACACCTTC. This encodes CASSSQGQGNYGYTF.